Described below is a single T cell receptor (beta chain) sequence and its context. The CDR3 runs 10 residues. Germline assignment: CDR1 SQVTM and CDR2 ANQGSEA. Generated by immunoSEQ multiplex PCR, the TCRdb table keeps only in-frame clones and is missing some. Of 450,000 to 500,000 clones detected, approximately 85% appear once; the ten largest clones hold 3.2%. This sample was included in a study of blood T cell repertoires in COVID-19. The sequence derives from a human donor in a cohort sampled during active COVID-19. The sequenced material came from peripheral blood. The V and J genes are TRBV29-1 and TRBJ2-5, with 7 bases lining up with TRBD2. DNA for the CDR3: TGCGTCCTGGGGGGGGAGACCCAGTACTTC. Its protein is CVLGGETQYF.